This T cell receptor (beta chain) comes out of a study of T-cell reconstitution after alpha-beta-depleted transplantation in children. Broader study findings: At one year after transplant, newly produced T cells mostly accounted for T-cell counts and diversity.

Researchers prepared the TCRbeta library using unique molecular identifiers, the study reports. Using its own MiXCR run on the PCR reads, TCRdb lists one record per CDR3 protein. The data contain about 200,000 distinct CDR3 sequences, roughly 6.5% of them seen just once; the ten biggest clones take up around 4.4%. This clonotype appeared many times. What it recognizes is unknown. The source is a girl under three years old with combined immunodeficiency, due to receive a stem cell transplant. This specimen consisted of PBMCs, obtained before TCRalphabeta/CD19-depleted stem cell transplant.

The CDR3: CASSLVATNEQFF. CDR3 nucleotides: TGTGCCAGCAGCTTAGTTGCCACTAATGAGCAGTTCTTC. The V and J genes are TRBV11-2 and TRBJ2-1, with D unclear. Trimming removed 1 base at V and 7 bases at J, with 8 bases between. The CDR3 totals 13 residues. In germline, CDR1 is SGHAT, CDR2 FQNNGV.